These T cell receptor beta chains were read from a single sample in a study of monozygotic twins with inflammatory bowel disease. Following a re-call of the 5' RACE reads, TCRdb has one entry per CDR3 protein and lacks DNA. The specimen's table records some 400,000 distinct CDR3 sequences. Sequenced material: blood. The receptors shown here come from a human donor with ulcerative colitis or Crohn's disease, or a healthy co-twin of an affected twin (not recorded which). The CDR3 runs from the conserved cysteine through the conserved F or W.

J gene,V gene,CDR3 protein
TRBJ2-7,TRBV3-1,CASSQDKYHEQYF
TRBJ1-3,TRBV6-5,CASSYGRAVGNTIYF
TRBJ2-7,TRBV5-1,CASSLPGSGGEQYF
TRBJ2-7,TRBV5-6,CASSLVSAYEQYF
TRBJ2-2,TRBV6-2/TRBV6-3,CASTKGRRGGNTGELFF
TRBJ2-7,TRBV7-9,CASSLAQEQYF
TRBJ1-1,TRBV7-2,CASSFSRNLEAFF
TRBJ1-4,TRBV20-1,CSARAGFPRGNEKLFF
TRBJ2-2,TRBV20-1,CSARDSGGFGELFF
TRBJ2-7,TRBV10-3,CAISDGTASYEQYF
TRBJ2-2,TRBV2,CASSRDGTGELFF
TRBJ2-3,TRBV5-1,CASSLVALKGTDTQYF
TRBJ2-3,TRBV9,CASSVAGGADTQYF
TRBJ2-3,TRBV7-2,CASSLRLGNTDTQYF
TRBJ2-7,TRBV9,CASSPGQVPYEQYF
TRBJ2-1,TRBV29-1,CSVWTSGRMSYNEQFF
TRBJ2-2,TRBV5-1,CASSSQRTVNTGELFF
TRBJ2-7,TRBV28,CASSWSGQGYEQYF
TRBJ2-7,TRBV3-1,CASSQRTSEYEQYF
TRBJ2-7,TRBV28,CASSGFAGSYEQYF
TRBJ2-5,TRBV30,CAWSVTEGETQYF
TRBJ2-7,TRBV12-3/TRBV12-4,CASSLAGQYEQYF
TRBJ2-1,TRBV6-1,CASASSSGASSYNEQFF
TRBJ2-3,TRBV2,CASSESGALRDTQYF
TRBJ1-3,TRBV18,CASSPQGDGNTIYF
TRBJ1-2,TRBV4-3,CASSQDWSGPLESYTF
TRBJ2-7,TRBV18,CASSPQRMVDEQYF
TRBJ1-1,TRBV19,CASSIRFEAFF
TRBJ1-1,TRBV18,CASSPSLTDTEAFF
TRBJ2-2,TRBV7-2,CASSLAWGTGELFF
TRBJ2-1,TRBV5-1,CASSLGTGGSYNEQFF
TRBJ2-3,TRBV29-1,CSVTGGSFGADTQYF
TRBJ2-7,TRBV9,CASGAGLLSYEQYF
TRBJ1-1,TRBV2,CASLIASGTEAFF
TRBJ2-5,TRBV10-3,CAISSSRTEETQYF
TRBJ1-5,TRBV20-1,CSAGGRMNQPQHF
TRBJ2-5,TRBV4-3,CASSQQFSGKADETQYF